This T cell receptor (beta chain) was found in a study of blood T cells in healthy people across ages. The CDR3 runs to 15 residues. V was clipped by 0 bases and J by 2 bases, with 9 bases between them. Germline V gives CDR1 SGHTA, CDR2 FQGTGA. A second about 7 to 12 cycle PCR used barcoded and J-beta primers. TCRdb ran MiXCR on the 5' RACE reads and lists one entry per CDR3 protein. Among a few hundred thousand distinct CDR3 sequences listed, 27% were seen once. Of note for this clonotype: The antigen remains undetermined.

Total RNA, at least 6 micrograms per sample, was extracted from PBMCs. Regarding the study as a whole: Estimates of total diversity, which came from one million sequenced T cells, were considered to be underestimates.

This chain uses TRBV7-3 with TRBJ2-3; D uncertain. The source material was blood. This clonotype was obtained from a woman aged 70-85 years in good health. CDR3 nucleotide sequence: TGTGCCAGCAGCTTAACTAGTACGGCCACAGATACGCAGTATTTT. Its protein is CASSLTSTATDTQYF. Full variable domain (missing parts from reference TRBV7-3 and TRBJ2-3): GAGVSQTPSNKVTEKGKYVELRCDPISGHTALYWYRQSLGQGPEFLIYFQGTGAADDSGLPNDRFFAVRPEGSVSTLKIQRTERGDSAVYLCASSLTSTATDTQYFGPGTRLTVL.